A selection of T cell receptor beta chains follows, all from one sample in a study of blood T cell repertoires in COVID-19. The protocol was immunoSEQ multiplex PCR, while the TCRdb copy is restricted to in-frame clones and leaves out a portion. The data contain 150,000 to 200,000 clones, around nine tenths of them singletons. Sequenced material: peripheral blood. The receptor set was obtained from a man aged 70 or older with acute or convalescent COVID-19. Each CDR3 is given with its conserved first and last residue. The D gene is left open where the match is weak. The size of a clone is reported for some rows only, either as once, few or many, or as a class for expanded clones.

abundance	v_gene	j_gene	d_gene	CDR3nt	CDR3aa
once	TRBV20-1	TRBJ2-1	TRBD2	TGCAGTGCTAGTGGGGGGGGCTCCTACAATGAGCAGTTCTTC	CSASGGGSYNEQFF
.	TRBV5-4	TRBJ2-1	TRBD2	TGTGCCAGCAGCCGGGGACTAGCGGATGACAATGAGCAGTTCTTC	CASSRGLADDNEQFF
.	TRBV9	TRBJ1-1	.	TGTGCCAGCAGCGTAGCGTGGAACACTGAAGCTTTCTTT	CASSVAWNTEAFF
.	TRBV2	TRBJ1-2	.	TGTGCCAGCAGTGATCAAGGGGGAGAGGATGGCTACACCTTC	CASSDQGGEDGYTF
few	TRBV19	TRBJ1-1	TRBD1	TGTGCCAGTAGAACCCTGCCCAGTAGTCCAGGGGGGAACACTGAAGCTTTCTTT	CASRTLPSSPGGNTEAFF
.	TRBV28	TRBJ2-2	TRBD2	TGTGCCAGCAGTGGCCCCGGGGGGGGTTGGTCCGGGGAGCTGTTTTTT	CASSGPGGGWSGELFF
.	TRBV11-2	TRBJ2-3	.	TGTGCCAGCACCCTCGGGTGGGGGGGCACAGATACGCAGTATTTT	CASTLGWGGTDTQYF
.	TRBV9	TRBJ1-2	TRBD1	TGTGCCAGCAACGAACAGGGGGTACCCTATGGCTACACCTTC	CASNEQGVPYGYTF
.	TRBV6-6	TRBJ1-1	.	TGTGCCAGCAGTCTACAGGGGAACACTGAAGCTTTCTTT	CASSLQGNTEAFF
.	TRBV18	TRBJ2-2	.	TGTGCCAGCTCTCAACTCCGGGAGGAGCTGTTTTTT	CASSQLREELFF